This paragraph covers one T cell receptor beta chain sequence. What antigen it recognizes has not been identified. A read error may produce the germline difference seen at one junction end. The time point label, as the study defines it: late sampling 161 to 241 days after vaccination in a few convalescent patients. The treatment or condition label here, explained by the study, means: roughly 10-day PBMC culture with coronavirus spike peptide pools or control peptides (ViraFEST assay). The ViraFEST assay was used in the study, in which antigen-specific T cells were expanded with peptide pools and expanded clonotypes were subsequently identified by TCR sequencing. The convalescent patients' positive SARS-CoV-2 PCR tests were from March to December 2020, which was before the Alpha, Beta and Delta variants emerged in the United States. PBMCs were cultured at roughly 2 million per well in IMDM supplemented with around 5% human AB serum and 9 to 10 IU/ml IL-2, with approximately 10 ug/ml peptide pools added. Half of the culture medium was replaced with fresh IL-2-containing medium on days 3 and 7. After roughly nine days of culture, CD4+ T cells were isolated by negative selection using the EasySep CD4+ T cell isolation kit. PBMCs were separated from whole blood using Ficoll-Paque Plus gradient centrifugation and then either used fresh or cryopreserved at -140C. Culture conditions were generally each tested in triplicate wells.

The library was generated by PCR. DNA from cultured CD4+ T cells was subjected to TCR sequencing with the Oncomine TCR Beta short-read assay at the Johns Hopkins FTIC core. The QIAamp micro DNA kit was used to extract genomic DNA from the cultured CD4+ T cells. Oncomine TCR Beta libraries from cultured CD4+ T cells were pooled using unique dual indexes and sequenced on an Illumina iSeq 100. From the authors' description of their analysis: Non-productive sequences were removed, and CDR3s that did not start with C, did not end with F or W, or were shorter than 7 amino acids were discarded. Antigen-specific clonotypes were identified using the MANAFEST web application through comparison of peptide-stimulated wells with reference and other culture wells. To be called positive, a clone needed an FDR below 0.05, an odds ratio above 5, and a productive frequency above 0.1% in at least two of three replicate wells. Cross-reactive clonotypes were defined as significantly expanded in both SARS-CoV-2 spike wells and at least one common cold coronavirus spike condition. Levenshtein distances (stringdist) and unrooted phylogenetic trees (ape) in R version 3.6.1 were used to assess CDR3 homology. TCRdb applied fastp at Q25 and MiXCR to the public reads, then kept only in-frame beta chains. Merged by CDR3 protein, the rows form single entries marked with the most common genes and DNA. These V and J calls are TCRdb output, not the study's own analysis. The sample profile shows approximately 24,000 distinct CDR3 sequences; 42% of them were found once. The ten biggest clones cover approximately 4% of the sample.

The record originates from a study of vaccination and CD4 T cells after COVID-19 (dated by TCRdb to between 2021 and 2022). Background on the whole study: Convalescent patients had a positive SARS-CoV-2 result on nasal swab PCR, and of these patients, several had mild disease and one had severe disease. In the convalescent cohort there were six males and four females, among whom were two Hispanic individuals, seven Caucasians, two Asians and one multiracial person. Post-COVID blood samples were collected from convalescent patients a median of approximately 100 days after diagnosis, with a range of about 35 to 170 days. Each participant got two doses of either the Pfizer-BioNTech BNT162b2 vaccine (n=8) or the Moderna mRNA-1273 vaccine (n=2). In control cultures, a CEFX viral epitope pool was used as positive control, an HIV-1 Nef peptide pool was used as negative control, or no peptide was added. For a few convalescent patients, samples were collected at an early post-vaccination timepoint (day 14) as well as at a late post-vaccination timepoint (days 161 to 241). Post-vaccine blood samples were taken a median of 72 days after the second vaccine dose, with a range of about 13 to 250 days. The spike-specific CD4+ TCR repertoire was compared before and after mRNA vaccination in under 11 COVID-19 convalescent patients and a few infection-naive healthy vaccine recipients. For stimulating the cultures, overlapping spike peptide pools were used, derived from SARS-CoV-2 as well as from the common cold coronaviruses HCoV-NL63, HCoV-OC43 and HCoV-229E. Study-wide findings and limitations: The median number of SARS-CoV-2-reactive clonotypes rose from around 21 after infection to 38 after vaccination, but the change was not significant. Among the post-vaccine SARS-CoV-2-reactive clones in convalescent patients, a median about 87% showed up only after vaccination, which suggests vaccine-specific priming. Of the vaccine-specific clones in convalescent patients, 304 of 307, or nearly all, reacted only to SARS-CoV-2 spike and did not cross-react with common cold coronaviruses. Relatively few convalescent patients were included in the study, and early timepoints after natural infection were not analyzed.

CDR1 and CDR2 are read off the germline V gene (reference sequence) as SEHNR and FQNEAQ. The CDR3 goes from the cysteine to the phenylalanine over 14 residues. Here the CDR3 DNA is all that survives: 42 bases in frame from base 1. This material consisted of CD4+ T cells from blood, cultured in vitro, taken about 7 months after SARS-CoV-2 vaccination. Rearrangement joined TRBV7-9 to TRBJ1-1; the D gene is perhaps TRBD1, from 6 matching bases. The clonotype comes from a human donor who had recovered from COVID-19. The CDR3 region: CASGLVSTGTEAFF. The nucleotide sequence reads TGTGCCAGCGGCTTAGTGTCCACAGGGACTGAAGCTTTCTTT.